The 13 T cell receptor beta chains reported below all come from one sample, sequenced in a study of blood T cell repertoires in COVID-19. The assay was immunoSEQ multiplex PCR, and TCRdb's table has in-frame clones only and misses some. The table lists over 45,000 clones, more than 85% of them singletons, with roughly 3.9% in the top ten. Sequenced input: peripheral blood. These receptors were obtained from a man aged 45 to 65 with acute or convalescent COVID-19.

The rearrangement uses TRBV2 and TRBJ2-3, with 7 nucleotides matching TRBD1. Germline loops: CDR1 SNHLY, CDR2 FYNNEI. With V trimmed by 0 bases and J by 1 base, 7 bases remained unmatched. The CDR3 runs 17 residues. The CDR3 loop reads CASSEAFGTGGTDTQYF. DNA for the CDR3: TGTGCCAGCAGTGAAGCTTTCGGCACAGGGGGCACAGATACGCAGTATTTT. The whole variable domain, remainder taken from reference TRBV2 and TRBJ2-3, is EPEVTQTPSHQVTQMGQEVILRCVPISNHLYFYWYRQILGQKVEFLVSFYNNEISEKSEIFDDQFSVERPDGSNFTLKIRSTKLEDSAMYFCASSEAFGTGGTDTQYFGPGTRLTVL.

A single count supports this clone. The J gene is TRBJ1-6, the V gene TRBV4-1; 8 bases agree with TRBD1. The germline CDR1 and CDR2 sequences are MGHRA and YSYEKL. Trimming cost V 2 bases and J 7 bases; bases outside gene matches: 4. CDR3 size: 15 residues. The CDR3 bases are TGCGCCAGCAGCCAACCGGGACAGGTGAATTCACCCCTCCACTTT. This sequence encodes CASSQPGQVNSPLHF.

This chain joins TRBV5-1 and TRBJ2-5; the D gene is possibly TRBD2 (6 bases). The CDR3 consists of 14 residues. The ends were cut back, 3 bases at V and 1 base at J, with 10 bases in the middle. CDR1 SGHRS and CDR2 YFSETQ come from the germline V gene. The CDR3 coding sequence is TGCGCCAGCAGCTCGCTAGCGTCCCAAGAGACCCAGTACTTC. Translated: CASSSLASQETQYF.

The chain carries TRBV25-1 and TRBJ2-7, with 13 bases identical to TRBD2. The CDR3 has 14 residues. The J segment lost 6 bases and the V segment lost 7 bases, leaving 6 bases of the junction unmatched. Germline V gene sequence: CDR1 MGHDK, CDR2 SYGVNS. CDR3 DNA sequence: TGTGCCAGCACCCGGGGACTAGCGGGAAGCGAGCAGTACTTC. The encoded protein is CASTRGLAGSEQYF.

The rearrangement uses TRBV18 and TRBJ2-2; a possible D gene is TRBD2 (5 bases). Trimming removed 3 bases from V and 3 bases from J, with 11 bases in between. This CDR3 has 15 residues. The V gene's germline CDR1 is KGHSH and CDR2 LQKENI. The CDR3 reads CASSPEAGHTGELFF. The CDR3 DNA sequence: TGTGCCAGCTCACCGGAGGCAGGTCACACCGGGGAGCTGTTTTTT.

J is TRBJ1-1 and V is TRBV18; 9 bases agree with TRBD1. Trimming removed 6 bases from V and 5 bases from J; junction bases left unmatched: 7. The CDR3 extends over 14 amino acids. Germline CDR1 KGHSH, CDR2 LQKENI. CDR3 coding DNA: TGTGCCAGCTCCCTCGGACAGGGGAGTACTGAAGCTTTCTTT. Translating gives CASSLGQGSTEAFF.

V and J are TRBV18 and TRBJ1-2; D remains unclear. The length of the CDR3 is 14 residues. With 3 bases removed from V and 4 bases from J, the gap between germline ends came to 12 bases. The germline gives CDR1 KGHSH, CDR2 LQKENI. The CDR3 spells CASSPSEFPYGYTF. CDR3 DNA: TGTGCCAGCTCACCGAGCGAATTCCCCTATGGCTACACCTTC.

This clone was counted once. The CDR3 here is CASSPSGEPSYEQYF. For the CDR3, the DNA is TGTGCCAGCAGCCCCTCGGGGGAACCTTCCTACGAGCAGTACTTC. V is TRBV21-1 and J is TRBJ2-7; the D call of TRBD2 is as the table states it, not checked on the DNA. TRBV21-1 is annotated as a pseudogene. The CDR3 has 15 residues.

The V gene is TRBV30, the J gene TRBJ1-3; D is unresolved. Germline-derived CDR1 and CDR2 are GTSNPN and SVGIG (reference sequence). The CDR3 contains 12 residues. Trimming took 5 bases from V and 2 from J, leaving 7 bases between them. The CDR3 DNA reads TGTGCCTGGCAACCAGCTGGAAACACCATATATTTT. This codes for CAWQPAGNTIYF. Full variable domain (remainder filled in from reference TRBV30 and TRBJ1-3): SQTIHQWPATLVQPVGSPLSLECTVEGTSNPNLYWYRQAAGRGLQLLFYSVGIGQISSEVPQNLSASRPQDRQFILSSKKLLLSDSGFYLCAWQPAGNTIYFGEGSWLTVV.

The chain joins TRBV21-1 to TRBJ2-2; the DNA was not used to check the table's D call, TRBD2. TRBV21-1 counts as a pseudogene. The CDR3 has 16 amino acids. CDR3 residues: CASKTVAGGLSGELFF. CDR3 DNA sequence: TGTGCCAGCAAAACCGTAGCGGGAGGATTATCCGGGGAGCTGTTTTTT.

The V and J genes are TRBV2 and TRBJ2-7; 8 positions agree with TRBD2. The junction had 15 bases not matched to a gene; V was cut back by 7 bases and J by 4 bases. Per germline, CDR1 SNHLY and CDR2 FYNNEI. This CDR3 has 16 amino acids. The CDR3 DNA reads TGTGCCAGCAAGAAGGGGTTGGCGGGAGGCGTATACGAGCAGTACTTC. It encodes CASKKGLAGGVYEQYF. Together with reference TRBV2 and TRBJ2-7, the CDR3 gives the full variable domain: EPEVTQTPSHQVTQMGQEVILRCVPISNHLYFYWYRQILGQKVEFLVSFYNNEISEKSEIFDDQFSVERPDGSNFTLKIRSTKLEDSAMYFCASKKGLAGGVYEQYFGPGTRLTVT.

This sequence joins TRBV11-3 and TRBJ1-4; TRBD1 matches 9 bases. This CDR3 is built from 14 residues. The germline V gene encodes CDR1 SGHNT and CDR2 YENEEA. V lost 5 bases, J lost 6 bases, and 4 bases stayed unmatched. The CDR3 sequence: CASSPGQGYEKLFF. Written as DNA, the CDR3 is TGTGCCAGCAGCCCGGGACAGGGTTATGAAAAACTGTTTTTT. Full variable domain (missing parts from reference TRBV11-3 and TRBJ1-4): EAGVVQSPRYKIIEKKQPVAFWCNPISGHNTLYWYLQNLGQGPELLIRYENEEAVDDSQLPKDRFSAERLKGVDSTLKIQPAELGDSAVYLCASSPGQGYEKLFFGSGTQLSVL.

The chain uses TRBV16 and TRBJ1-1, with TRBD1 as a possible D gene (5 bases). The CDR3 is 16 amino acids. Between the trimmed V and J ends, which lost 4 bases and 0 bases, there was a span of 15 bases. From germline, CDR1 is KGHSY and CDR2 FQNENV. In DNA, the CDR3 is TGTGCCAGCAGCCTCCTCACGCGGGGGATGAACACTGAAGCTTTCTTT. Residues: CASSLLTRGMNTEAFF.